These T cell receptor beta chains were read from a single sample in a study of OX40 agonist ivuxolimab in advanced cancers. This table comes from immunoSEQ multiplex PCR, and its TCRdb copy is limited to in-frame clones, with some not included. Among some 14,000 clones listed, about three quarters were seen once. The material was CD4+ or CD8+ T cells sorted from blood, obtained in a trial of the OX40 agonist ivuxolimab. Receptors were obtained from an adult with an advanced solid tumor such as melanoma, head and neck, liver or kidney cancer. Each CDR3 is given with its conserved first and last residue. Each record gives: J gene, V gene, D gene, CDR3 length, clone size, CDR3 protein, CDR3 DNA. The D gene is left open where the match is weak. Only some rows state a clone size, as once, few, many or a class for expanded clones.

j_gene: TRBJ2-5; v_gene: TRBV19; d_gene: TRBD1; len: 14; abundance: NA; CDR3aa: CASRLDREGETQYF; CDR3nt: TGTGCCAGTAGACTCGACAGGGAAGGAGAGACCCAGTACTTC
j_gene: TRBJ2-2; v_gene: TRBV7-9; d_gene: TRBD2; len: 13; abundance: NA; CDR3aa: CASRQSLAEELFF; CDR3nt: TGTGCCAGCAGGCAAAGTCTAGCGGAGGAGCTGTTTTTT
j_gene: TRBJ2-1; v_gene: TRBV6-4; d_gene: NA; len: 15; abundance: NA; CDR3aa: CASSLDGGARSEQFF; CDR3nt: TGTGCCAGCAGCCTAGATGGGGGGGCCCGGAGTGAGCAGTTCTTC
j_gene: TRBJ1-2; v_gene: TRBV5-6; d_gene: NA; len: 13; abundance: few; CDR3aa: CASSLEQYYGYTF; CDR3nt: TGTGCCAGCAGCTTGGAACAGTACTATGGCTACACCTTC
j_gene: TRBJ1-4; v_gene: TRBV7-8; d_gene: TRBD1; len: 17; abundance: NA; CDR3aa: CASSPGDRGRTNEKLFF; CDR3nt: TGTGCCAGCAGCCCGGGGGACAGGGGGAGAACTAATGAAAAACTGTTTTTT
j_gene: TRBJ2-1; v_gene: TRBV27; d_gene: NA; len: 14; abundance: NA; CDR3aa: CASSYQPTPHEQFF; CDR3nt: TGTGCCAGCAGTTACCAGCCCACCCCCCATGAGCAGTTCTTC
j_gene: TRBJ1-2; v_gene: TRBV19; d_gene: NA; len: 13; abundance: NA; CDR3aa: CASKPGPSYGYTF; CDR3nt: TGTGCCAGTAAACCGGGACCGAGCTATGGCTACACCTTC
j_gene: TRBJ1-3; v_gene: TRBV9; d_gene: NA; len: 18; abundance: NA; CDR3aa: CASSDNAQDSNSGNTIYF; CDR3nt: TGTGCCAGCAGCGACAACGCACAAGACAGTAACTCTGGAAACACCATATATTTT
j_gene: TRBJ2-5; v_gene: TRBV4-3; d_gene: NA; len: 13; abundance: NA; CDR3aa: CASSQDRKETQYF; CDR3nt: TGCGCCAGCAGCCAAGACCGGAAAGAGACCCAGTACTTC
j_gene: TRBJ2-3; v_gene: TRBV6-4; d_gene: TRBD2; len: 15; abundance: NA; CDR3aa: CASSDSGGATDTQYF; CDR3nt: TGTGCCAGCAGTGATAGCGGGGGGGCCACAGATACGCAGTATTTT
j_gene: TRBJ2-7; v_gene: TRBV6-5; d_gene: TRBD2; len: 13; abundance: NA; CDR3aa: CASISGATYEQYF; CDR3nt: TGTGCCAGCATTAGCGGGGCCACCTACGAGCAGTACTTC
j_gene: TRBJ2-2; v_gene: TRBV4-3; d_gene: NA; len: 17; abundance: NA; CDR3aa: CASSRKGLTTSTGELFF; CDR3nt: TGCGCCAGCAGCCGAAAGGGACTGACTACGAGCACCGGGGAGCTGTTTTTT
j_gene: TRBJ2-7; v_gene: TRBV21-1; d_gene: NA; len: 12; abundance: NA; CDR3aa: CASRPGGYEQYF; CDR3nt: TGTGCCAGCAGACCAGGGGGTTACGAGCAGTACTTC
j_gene: TRBJ1-1; v_gene: TRBV27; d_gene: NA; len: 13; abundance: NA; CDR3aa: CASSNDVGTEAFF; CDR3nt: TGTGCCAGCAGTAACGACGTGGGTACTGAAGCTTTCTTT
j_gene: TRBJ1-2; v_gene: TRBV5-6; d_gene: NA; len: 16; abundance: NA; CDR3aa: CASSLAAVVGRKGYTF; CDR3nt: TGTGCCAGCAGCTTGGCTGCCGTTGTGGGGAGGAAGGGCTACACCTTC
j_gene: TRBJ2-3; v_gene: TRBV27; d_gene: TRBD2; len: 16; abundance: NA; CDR3aa: CASSLGTKPLGDTQYF; CDR3nt: TGTGCCAGCAGTTTAGGGACTAAACCGCTTGGAGATACGCAGTATTTT
j_gene: TRBJ1-1; v_gene: TRBV9; d_gene: NA; len: 13; abundance: few; CDR3aa: CASSEGVNTEAFF; CDR3nt: TGTGCCAGCAGCGAGGGGGTGAACACTGAAGCTTTCTTT
j_gene: TRBJ1-2; v_gene: TRBV6-5; d_gene: NA; len: 12; abundance: NA; CDR3aa: CASSYAQRPDTF; CDR3nt: TGTGCCAGCAGTTACGCCCAGAGGCCCGACACCTTC
j_gene: TRBJ2-2; v_gene: TRBV7-9; d_gene: NA; len: 13; abundance: NA; CDR3aa: CASSPPGTGELFF; CDR3nt: TGTGCCAGCAGCCCCCCAGGGACCGGGGAGCTGTTTTTT
j_gene: TRBJ1-1; v_gene: TRBV4-3; d_gene: NA; len: 14; abundance: NA; CDR3aa: CASSQGTAGTEAFF; CDR3nt: TGCGCCAGCAGCCAAGGGACAGCGGGCACTGAAGCTTTCTTT
j_gene: TRBJ2-7; v_gene: TRBV4-3; d_gene: NA; len: 14; abundance: NA; CDR3aa: CASSQGWGTYEQYF; CDR3nt: TGCGCCAGCAGCCAAGGTTGGGGGACCTACGAGCAGTACTTC
j_gene: TRBJ1-1; v_gene: TRBV6-1; d_gene: TRBD1; len: 14; abundance: NA; CDR3aa: CASSVWTGNTEAFF; CDR3nt: TGTGCCAGCAGTGTTTGGACAGGGAACACTGAAGCTTTCTTT
j_gene: TRBJ1-1; v_gene: TRBV7-2; d_gene: NA; len: 14; abundance: once; CDR3aa: CASSWGVMNTEAFF; CDR3nt: TGTGCCAGCAGTTGGGGGGTTATGAACACTGAAGCTTTCTTT
j_gene: TRBJ1-5; v_gene: TRBV27; d_gene: NA; len: 17; abundance: NA; CDR3aa: CASSFQAPWGMDQPQHF; CDR3nt: TGTGCCAGCAGTTTTCAGGCCCCATGGGGTATGGATCAGCCCCAGCATTTT
j_gene: TRBJ1-2; v_gene: TRBV5-4; d_gene: TRBD1; len: 14; abundance: NA; CDR3aa: CASSLGTGVYGYTF; CDR3nt: TGTGCCAGCAGCTTGGGGACAGGAGTGTATGGCTACACCTTC
j_gene: TRBJ2-5; v_gene: TRBV19; d_gene: NA; len: 13; abundance: NA; CDR3aa: CASSWILQETQYF; CDR3nt: TGTGCCAGTAGTTGGATTCTTCAAGAGACCCAGTACTTC
j_gene: TRBJ1-1; v_gene: TRBV27; d_gene: NA; len: 12; abundance: NA; CDR3aa: CASSFGKGEAFF; CDR3nt: TGTGCCAGCAGTTTTGGAAAGGGGGAAGCTTTCTTT
j_gene: TRBJ2-3; v_gene: TRBV15; d_gene: TRBD2; len: 14; abundance: NA; CDR3aa: CATAPAGPTDTQYF; CDR3nt: TGTGCCACCGCACCAGCGGGACCCACAGATACGCAGTATTTT
j_gene: TRBJ2-5; v_gene: TRBV4-3; d_gene: NA; len: 15; abundance: NA; CDR3aa: CASSQATDFQETQYF; CDR3nt: TGCGCCAGCAGCCAAGCGACTGACTTCCAAGAGACCCAGTACTTC
j_gene: TRBJ2-1; v_gene: TRBV5-1; d_gene: TRBD2; len: 14; abundance: NA; CDR3aa: CASAGRASYNEQFF; CDR3nt: TGCGCCAGCGCGGGGAGGGCCTCCTACAATGAGCAGTTCTTC
j_gene: TRBJ2-1; v_gene: TRBV4-3; d_gene: NA; len: 17; abundance: NA; CDR3aa: CASSQEQFQGGDNEQFF; CDR3nt: TGCGCCAGCAGCCAAGAACAGTTCCAGGGCGGTGACAATGAGCAGTTCTTC
j_gene: TRBJ1-1; v_gene: TRBV27; d_gene: NA; len: 17; abundance: NA; CDR3aa: CASSYQTITGPTTEAFF; CDR3nt: TGTGCCAGCAGCTACCAAACCATTACAGGCCCCACCACTGAAGCTTTCTTT
j_gene: TRBJ1-2; v_gene: TRBV7-9; d_gene: NA; len: 16; abundance: NA; CDR3aa: CASSSEFKGFGYGYTF; CDR3nt: TGTGCCAGCAGCTCAGAGTTTAAGGGTTTTGGTTATGGCTACACCTTC
j_gene: TRBJ2-5; v_gene: TRBV4-1; d_gene: TRBD2; len: 15; abundance: NA; CDR3aa: CASSHQTSGQETQYF; CDR3nt: TGCGCCAGCAGCCACCAAACTAGCGGGCAAGAGACCCAGTACTTC
j_gene: TRBJ2-7; v_gene: TRBV7-9; d_gene: TRBD1; len: 12; abundance: NA; CDR3aa: CASRDRGYEQYF; CDR3nt: TGTGCCAGCAGGGACAGGGGCTACGAGCAGTACTTC
j_gene: TRBJ2-7; v_gene: TRBV5-1; d_gene: TRBD1; len: 15; abundance: NA; CDR3aa: CASLYVGTVSYEQYF; CDR3nt: TGCGCCAGCCTCTATGTGGGGACAGTGTCCTACGAGCAGTACTTC
j_gene: TRBJ2-7; v_gene: TRBV27; d_gene: NA; len: 14; abundance: NA; CDR3aa: CASSPITGRLEQYF; CDR3nt: TGTGCCAGCAGTCCTATTACAGGGCGTCTGGAGCAGTACTTC
j_gene: TRBJ2-7; v_gene: TRBV9; d_gene: TRBD1; len: 16; abundance: NA; CDR3aa: CANHSERTGGYYEQYF; CDR3nt: TGTGCCAACCACAGCGAGAGGACAGGGGGCTACTACGAGCAGTACTTC
j_gene: TRBJ2-2; v_gene: TRBV5-8; d_gene: NA; len: 14; abundance: NA; CDR3aa: CASCYVGDTGELFF; CDR3nt: TGTGCCAGCTGTTACGTGGGGGACACCGGGGAGCTGTTTTTT
j_gene: TRBJ1-2; v_gene: TRBV7-9; d_gene: TRBD1; len: 15; abundance: NA; CDR3aa: CASSKGQEGVYGYTF; CDR3nt: TGTGCCAGCAGCAAGGGACAGGAAGGCGTCTATGGCTACACCTTC
j_gene: TRBJ1-1; v_gene: TRBV27; d_gene: NA; len: 14; abundance: NA; CDR3aa: CASSLSRGGTEAFF; CDR3nt: TGTGCCAGCAGTTTATCCAGGGGAGGGACTGAAGCTTTCTTT
j_gene: TRBJ1-1; v_gene: TRBV5-8; d_gene: NA; len: 16; abundance: NA; CDR3aa: CASSQSRGVKVTEAFF; CDR3nt: TGTGCCAGCAGTCAGAGCCGGGGTGTGAAGGTCACTGAAGCTTTCTTT
j_gene: TRBJ2-4; v_gene: TRBV27; d_gene: NA; len: 13; abundance: NA; CDR3aa: CASSLPAKNIQYF; CDR3nt: TGTGCCAGCAGTTTACCAGCCAAAAACATTCAGTACTTC
j_gene: TRBJ1-5; v_gene: TRBV27; d_gene: NA; len: 13; abundance: NA; CDR3aa: CASSPASNQPQHF; CDR3nt: TGTGCCAGCAGTCCCGCAAGCAATCAGCCCCAGCATTTT
j_gene: TRBJ2-5; v_gene: TRBV6-5; d_gene: NA; len: 11; abundance: NA; CDR3aa: CASSNGETQYF; CDR3nt: TGTGCCAGCAGTAACGGGGAGACCCAGTACTTC
j_gene: TRBJ2-7; v_gene: TRBV7-8; d_gene: NA; len: 13; abundance: NA; CDR3aa: CASSLASDYEQYF; CDR3nt: TGTGCCAGCAGCTTAGCATCGGACTACGAGCAGTACTTC
j_gene: TRBJ1-1; v_gene: TRBV7-8; d_gene: TRBD1; len: 15; abundance: NA; CDR3aa: CASSLSTGGGTEAFF; CDR3nt: TGTGCCAGCAGCCTGTCGACAGGGGGCGGCACTGAAGCTTTCTTT
j_gene: TRBJ1-1; v_gene: TRBV5-4; d_gene: NA; len: 14; abundance: NA; CDR3aa: CASSPRGGDTEAFF; CDR3nt: TGTGCCAGCAGCCCCCGGGGGGGGGACACTGAAGCTTTCTTT
j_gene: TRBJ1-5; v_gene: TRBV7-8; d_gene: TRBD1; len: 16; abundance: NA; CDR3aa: CASSFGQGVGNQPQHF; CDR3nt: TGTGCCAGCAGCTTCGGACAGGGTGTGGGCAATCAGCCCCAGCATTTT
j_gene: TRBJ2-2; v_gene: TRBV4-3; d_gene: NA; len: 14; abundance: NA; CDR3aa: CASSQHTGSGELFF; CDR3nt: TGCGCCAGCAGCCAACACACAGGGTCCGGGGAGCTGTTTTTT
j_gene: TRBJ2-2; v_gene: TRBV10-2; d_gene: NA; len: 15; abundance: NA; CDR3aa: CASSVGPVNTGELFF; CDR3nt: TGCGCCAGCAGTGTGGGTCCGGTGAACACCGGGGAGCTGTTTTTT
j_gene: TRBJ2-1; v_gene: TRBV5-4; d_gene: NA; len: 12; abundance: few; CDR3aa: CASSGETPEQFF; CDR3nt: TGTGCCAGCAGCGGCGAGACACCAGAGCAGTTCTTC
j_gene: TRBJ2-7; v_gene: TRBV10-2; d_gene: TRBD1; len: 13; abundance: NA; CDR3aa: CASRGQGAGEQYF; CDR3nt: TGCGCCAGCAGGGGACAGGGGGCGGGCGAGCAGTACTTC
j_gene: TRBJ2-2; v_gene: TRBV4-2; d_gene: TRBD2; len: 16; abundance: NA; CDR3aa: CASSPPGGAGTGELFF; CDR3nt: TGTGCCAGCAGCCCTCCGGGGGGGGCAGGCACCGGGGAGCTGTTTTTT
j_gene: TRBJ1-2; v_gene: TRBV15; d_gene: NA; len: 14; abundance: once; CDR3aa: CATSPTRQYYGYTF; CDR3nt: TGTGCCACCAGCCCAACGAGACAGTACTATGGCTACACCTTC
j_gene: TRBJ2-7; v_gene: TRBV9; d_gene: NA; len: 14; abundance: NA; CDR3aa: CASSVVGGFHEQYF; CDR3nt: TGTGCCAGCAGCGTAGTAGGAGGGTTCCACGAGCAGTACTTC
j_gene: TRBJ2-2; v_gene: TRBV25-1; d_gene: NA; len: 15; abundance: medium-sized; CDR3aa: CASARSAQDTGELFF; CDR3nt: TGTGCCAGCGCGCGGTCAGCGCAAGACACCGGGGAGCTGTTTTTT